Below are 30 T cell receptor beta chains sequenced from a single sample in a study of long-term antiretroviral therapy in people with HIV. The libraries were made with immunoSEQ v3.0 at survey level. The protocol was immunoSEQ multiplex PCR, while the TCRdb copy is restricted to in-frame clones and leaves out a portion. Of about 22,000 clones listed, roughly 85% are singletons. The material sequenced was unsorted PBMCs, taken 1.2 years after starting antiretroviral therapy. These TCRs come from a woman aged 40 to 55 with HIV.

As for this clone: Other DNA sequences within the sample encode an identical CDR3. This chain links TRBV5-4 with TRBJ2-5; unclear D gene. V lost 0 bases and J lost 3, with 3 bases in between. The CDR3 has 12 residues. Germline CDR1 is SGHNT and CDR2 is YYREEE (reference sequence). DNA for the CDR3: TGTGCCAGCAGCTTGGTGGAAGAGACCCAGTACTTC. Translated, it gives CASSLVEETQYF. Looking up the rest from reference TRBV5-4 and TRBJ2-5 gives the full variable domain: ETGVTQSPTHLIKTRGQQVTLRCSSQSGHNTVSWYQQALGQGPQFIFQYYREEENGRGNFPPRFSGLQFPNYSSELNVNALELDDSALYLCASSLVEETQYFGPGTRLLVL.

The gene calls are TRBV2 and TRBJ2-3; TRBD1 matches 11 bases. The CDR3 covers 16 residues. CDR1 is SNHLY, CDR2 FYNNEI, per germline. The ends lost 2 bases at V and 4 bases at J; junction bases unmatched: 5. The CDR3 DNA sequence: TGTGCCAGCAGTGAAAGGACAGGGGGCTTGCCAGATACGCAGTATTTT. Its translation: CASSERTGGLPDTQYF. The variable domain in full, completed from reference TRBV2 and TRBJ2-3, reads EPEVTQTPSHQVTQMGQEVILRCVPISNHLYFYWYRQILGQKVEFLVSFYNNEISEKSEIFDDQFSVERPDGSNFTLKIRSTKLEDSAMYFCASSERTGGLPDTQYFGPGTRLTVL.

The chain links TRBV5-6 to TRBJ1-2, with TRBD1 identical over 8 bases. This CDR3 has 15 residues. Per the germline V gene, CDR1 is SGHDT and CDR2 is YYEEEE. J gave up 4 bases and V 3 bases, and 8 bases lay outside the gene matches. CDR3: CASSSQGAGAYGYTF. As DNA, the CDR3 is TGTGCCAGCAGCTCCCAGGGGGCCGGCGCCTATGGCTACACCTTC.

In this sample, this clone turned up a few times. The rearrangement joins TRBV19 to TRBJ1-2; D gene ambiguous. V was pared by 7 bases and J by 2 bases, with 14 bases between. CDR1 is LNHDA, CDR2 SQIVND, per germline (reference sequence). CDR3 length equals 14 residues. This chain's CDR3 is CASKEAVQNYGYTF. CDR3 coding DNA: TGTGCCAGTAAGGAGGCAGTACAGAACTATGGCTACACCTTC.

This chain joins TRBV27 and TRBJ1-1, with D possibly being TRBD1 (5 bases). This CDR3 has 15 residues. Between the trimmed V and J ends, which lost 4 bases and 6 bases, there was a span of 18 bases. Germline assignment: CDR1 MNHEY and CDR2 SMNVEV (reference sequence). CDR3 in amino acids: CASSSYPGRGAEAFF. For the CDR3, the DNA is TGTGCCAGCAGTTCCTACCCGGGCCGGGGGGCTGAAGCTTTCTTT.

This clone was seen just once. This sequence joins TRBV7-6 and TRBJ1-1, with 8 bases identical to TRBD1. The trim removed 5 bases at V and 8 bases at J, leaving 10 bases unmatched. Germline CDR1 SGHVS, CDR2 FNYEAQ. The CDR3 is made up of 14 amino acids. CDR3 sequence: CASSPRTGTGEAFF. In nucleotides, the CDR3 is TGTGCCAGCAGCCCGAGAACCGGGACAGGCGAAGCTTTCTTT.

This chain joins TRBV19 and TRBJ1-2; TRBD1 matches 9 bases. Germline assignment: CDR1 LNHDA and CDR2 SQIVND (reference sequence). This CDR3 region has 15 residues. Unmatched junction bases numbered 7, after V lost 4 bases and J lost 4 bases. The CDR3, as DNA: TGTGCCAGTAGTAACTGGACAGGGGATACCTATGGCTACACCTTC. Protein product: CASSNWTGDTYGYTF.

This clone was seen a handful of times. CDR3 residues: CASSVSPGARGAFF. The CDR3 coding sequence is TGTGCCAGCAGCGTATCCCCCGGGGCGCGGGGAGCTTTCTTT. This rearrangement joins TRBV9 to TRBJ1-1; a possible D gene is TRBD1 (5 bases). V lost 1 base and J 10 bases, leaving 17 bases between the germline ends. Germline loops: CDR1 SGDLS, CDR2 YYNGEE. CDR3 length: 14 amino acids.

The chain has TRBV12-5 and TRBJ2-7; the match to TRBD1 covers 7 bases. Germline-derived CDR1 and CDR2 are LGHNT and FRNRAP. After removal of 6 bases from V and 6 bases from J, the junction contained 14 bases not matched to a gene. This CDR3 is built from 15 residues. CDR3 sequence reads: CASGLPPGTAREQYF. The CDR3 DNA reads TGTGCTAGTGGCCTACCACCAGGGACAGCTCGCGAGCAGTACTTC.

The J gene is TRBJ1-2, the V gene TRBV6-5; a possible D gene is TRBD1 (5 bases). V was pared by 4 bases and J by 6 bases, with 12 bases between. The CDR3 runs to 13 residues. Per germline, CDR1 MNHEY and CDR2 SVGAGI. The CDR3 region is CASSLRGTDGYTF. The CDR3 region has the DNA TGTGCCAGCAGTTTGCGAGGGACCGATGGCTACACCTTC.

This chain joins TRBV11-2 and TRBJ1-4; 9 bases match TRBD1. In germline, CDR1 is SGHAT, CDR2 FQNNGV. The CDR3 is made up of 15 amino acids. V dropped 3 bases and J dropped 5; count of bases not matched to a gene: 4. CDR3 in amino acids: CASSFGTGKNEKLFF. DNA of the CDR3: TGTGCCAGCAGCTTTGGGACAGGGAAGAATGAAAAACTGTTTTTT.

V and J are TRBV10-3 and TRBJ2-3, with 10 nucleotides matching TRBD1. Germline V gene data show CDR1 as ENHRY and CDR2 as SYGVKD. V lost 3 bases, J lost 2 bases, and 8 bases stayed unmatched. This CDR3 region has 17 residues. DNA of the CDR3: TGTGCCATCAGTGACCCGCGACAGGGGGCTACCACAGATACGCAGTATTTT. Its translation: CAISDPRQGATTDTQYF.

CDR3 region: CASSLGQRNEQFF. DNA for the CDR3: TGTGCCAGCAGCTTGGGACAGAGGAATGAGCAGTTCTTC. V is TRBV5-4 and J is TRBJ2-1, with D maybe TRBD1 (5 bases). Germline V gene sequence: CDR1 SGHNT, CDR2 YYREEE (reference sequence). V was shortened by 0 bases and J by 7 bases, with 8 bases between the two germline ends. The CDR3 sequence is 13 residues long.

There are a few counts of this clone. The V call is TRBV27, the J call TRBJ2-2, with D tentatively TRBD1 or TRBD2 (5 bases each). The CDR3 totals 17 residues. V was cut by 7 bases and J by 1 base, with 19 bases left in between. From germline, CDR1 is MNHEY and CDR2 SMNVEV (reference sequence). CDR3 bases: TGTGCCAGCACCTCTAGAGTCGGGACGGTGAACACCGGGGAGCTGTTTTTT. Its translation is CASTSRVGTVNTGELFF.

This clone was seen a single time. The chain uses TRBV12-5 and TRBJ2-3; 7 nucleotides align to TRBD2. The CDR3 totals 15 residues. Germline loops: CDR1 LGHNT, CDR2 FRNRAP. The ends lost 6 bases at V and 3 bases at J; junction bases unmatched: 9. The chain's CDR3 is CASGPRGEGTDTQYF. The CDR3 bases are TGTGCTAGTGGCCCCCGGGGGGAGGGGACAGATACGCAGTATTTT. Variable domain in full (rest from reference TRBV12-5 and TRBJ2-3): DARVTQTPRHKVTEMGQEVTMRCQPILGHNTVFWYRQTMMQGLELLAYFRNRAPLDDSGMPKDRFSAEMPDATLATLKIQPSEPRDSAVYFCASGPRGEGTDTQYFGPGTRLTVL.

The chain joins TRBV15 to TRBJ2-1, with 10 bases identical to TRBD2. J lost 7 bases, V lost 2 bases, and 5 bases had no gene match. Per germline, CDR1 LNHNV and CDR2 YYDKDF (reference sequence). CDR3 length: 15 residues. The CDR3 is CATSRTLAGANEQFF. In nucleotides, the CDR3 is TGTGCCACCAGCAGAACCCTAGCGGGAGCGAATGAGCAGTTCTTC.

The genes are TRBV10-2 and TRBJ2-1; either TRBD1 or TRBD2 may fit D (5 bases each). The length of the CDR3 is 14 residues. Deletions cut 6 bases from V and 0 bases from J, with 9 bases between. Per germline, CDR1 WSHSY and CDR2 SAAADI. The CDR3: CASRGTLSYNEQFF. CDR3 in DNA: TGCGCCAGCAGGGGGACCCTCTCCTACAATGAGCAGTTCTTC.

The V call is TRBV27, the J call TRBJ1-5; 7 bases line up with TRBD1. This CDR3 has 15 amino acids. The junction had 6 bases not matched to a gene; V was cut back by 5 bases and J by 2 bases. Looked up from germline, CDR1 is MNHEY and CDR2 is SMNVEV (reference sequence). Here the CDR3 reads CASSRQGMGNQPQHF. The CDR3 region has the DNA TGTGCCAGCAGTAGACAGGGCATGGGCAATCAGCCCCAGCATTTT.

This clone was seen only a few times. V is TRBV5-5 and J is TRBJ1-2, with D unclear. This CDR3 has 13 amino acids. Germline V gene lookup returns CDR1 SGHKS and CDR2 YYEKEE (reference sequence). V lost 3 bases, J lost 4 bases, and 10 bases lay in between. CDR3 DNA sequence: TGTGCCAGCAGCTGGGTCCCGGGCTATGGCTACACCTTC. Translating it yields CASSWVPGYGYTF.

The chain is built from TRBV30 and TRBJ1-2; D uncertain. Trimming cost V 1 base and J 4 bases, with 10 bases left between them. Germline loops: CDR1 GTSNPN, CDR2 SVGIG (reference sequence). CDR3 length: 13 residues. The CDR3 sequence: CAWSGVGPYGYTF. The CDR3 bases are TGTGCCTGGAGTGGAGTCGGCCCCTATGGCTACACCTTC. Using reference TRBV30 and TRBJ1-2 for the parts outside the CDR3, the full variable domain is SQTIHQWPATLVQPVGSPLSLECTVEGTSNPNLYWYRQAAGRGLQLLFYSVGIGQISSEVPQNLSASRPQDRQFILSSKKLLLSDSGFYLCAWSGVGPYGYTFGSGTRLTVV.

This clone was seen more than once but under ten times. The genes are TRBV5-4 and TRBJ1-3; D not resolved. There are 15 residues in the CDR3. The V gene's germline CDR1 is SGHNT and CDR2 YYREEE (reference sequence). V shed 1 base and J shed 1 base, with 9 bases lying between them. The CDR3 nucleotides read TGTGCCAGCAGCTTGACAGCCGGTTCTGGAAACACCATATATTTT. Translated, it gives CASSLTAGSGNTIYF.

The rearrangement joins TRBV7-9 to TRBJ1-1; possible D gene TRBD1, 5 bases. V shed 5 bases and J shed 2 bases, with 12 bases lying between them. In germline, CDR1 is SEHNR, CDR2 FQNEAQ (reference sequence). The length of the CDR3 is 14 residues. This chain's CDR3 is CASSRGTSNTEAFF. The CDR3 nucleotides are TGTGCCAGCAGCCGCGGGACTTCAAACACTGAAGCTTTCTTT.

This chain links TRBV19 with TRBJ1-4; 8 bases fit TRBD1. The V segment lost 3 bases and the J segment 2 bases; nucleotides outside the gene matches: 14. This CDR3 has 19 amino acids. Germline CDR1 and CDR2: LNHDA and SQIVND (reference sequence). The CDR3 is CASSIRGRLEDSTNEKLFF. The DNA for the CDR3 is TGTGCCAGTAGTATCAGGGGGCGCCTGGAAGATTCTACTAATGAAAAACTGTTTTTT.

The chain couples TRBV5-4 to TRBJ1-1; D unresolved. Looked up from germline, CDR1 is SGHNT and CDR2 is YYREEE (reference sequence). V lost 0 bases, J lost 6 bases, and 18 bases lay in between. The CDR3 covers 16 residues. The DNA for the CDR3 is TGTGCCAGCAGCTTGGGATTTCCCACGGGGATCGCTGAAGCTTTCTTT. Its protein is CASSLGFPTGIAEAFF.

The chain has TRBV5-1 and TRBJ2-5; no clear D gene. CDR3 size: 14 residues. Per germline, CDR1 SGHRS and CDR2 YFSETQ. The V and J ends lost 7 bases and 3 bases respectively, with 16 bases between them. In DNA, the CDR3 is TGCGCCAGCGCCCTAGGAAGGGCCGAAGAGACCCAGTACTTC. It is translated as CASALGRAEETQYF.

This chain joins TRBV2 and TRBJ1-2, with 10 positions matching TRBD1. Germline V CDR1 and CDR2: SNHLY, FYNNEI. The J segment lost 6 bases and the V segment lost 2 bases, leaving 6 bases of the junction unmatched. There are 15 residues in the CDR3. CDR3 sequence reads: CASSELGQGPHGYTF. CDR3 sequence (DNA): TGTGCCAGCAGTGAATTGGGACAGGGGCCCCATGGCTACACCTTC.

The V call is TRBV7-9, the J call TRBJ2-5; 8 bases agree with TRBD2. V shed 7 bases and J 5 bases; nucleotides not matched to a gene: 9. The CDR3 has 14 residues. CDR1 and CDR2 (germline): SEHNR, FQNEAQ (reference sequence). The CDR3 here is CASTPGGGWETQYF. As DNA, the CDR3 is TGTGCCAGCACCCCCGGCGGGGGGTGGGAGACCCAGTACTTC.

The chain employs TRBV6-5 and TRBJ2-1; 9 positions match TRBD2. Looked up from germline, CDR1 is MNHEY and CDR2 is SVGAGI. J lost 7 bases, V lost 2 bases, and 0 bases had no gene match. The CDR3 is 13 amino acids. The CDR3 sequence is CASSYTSGNEQFF. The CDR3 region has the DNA TGTGCCAGCAGTTACACTAGCGGGAATGAGCAGTTCTTC.

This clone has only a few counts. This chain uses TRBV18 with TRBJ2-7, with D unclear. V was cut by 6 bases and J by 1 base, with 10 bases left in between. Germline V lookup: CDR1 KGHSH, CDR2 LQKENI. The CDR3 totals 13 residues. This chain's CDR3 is CASSRTASYEQYF. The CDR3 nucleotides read TGTGCCAGCTCTAGGACCGCGTCCTACGAGCAGTACTTC.

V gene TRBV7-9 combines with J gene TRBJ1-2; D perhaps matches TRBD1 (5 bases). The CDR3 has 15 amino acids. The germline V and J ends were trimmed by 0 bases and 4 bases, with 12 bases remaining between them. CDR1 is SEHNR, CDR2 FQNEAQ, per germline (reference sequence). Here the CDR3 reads CASSLALGDAYGYTF. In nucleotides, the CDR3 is TGTGCCAGCAGCTTAGCGCTGGGGGACGCCTATGGCTACACCTTC. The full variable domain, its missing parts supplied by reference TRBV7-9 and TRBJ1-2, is DTGVSQNPRHKITKRGQNVTFRCDPISEHNRLYWYRQTLGQGPEFLTYFQNEAQLEKSRLLSDRFSAERPKGSFSTLEIQRTEQGDSAMYLCASSLALGDAYGYTFGSGTRLTVV.